This entry lists 14 T cell receptor beta chains sequenced from one sample in a study of T-cell memory formation after mild COVID-19. TCRdb passed the 5' RACE reads through MiXCR, listing each CDR3 protein once. The sample holds roughly 620,000 distinct CDR3 sequences; roughly 18% are singletons and the top ten take around 12%. The source material was PBMCs or a T cell subset sorted from them (not recorded which). The origin of the receptors is an adult woman who had mild COVID-19 (a few samples of this study predate the infection). Cell type and time point are not known.

The CDR3: CASSPSTGASTEAFF. CDR3 in DNA: TGTGCCAGCAGTCCCTCGACAGGGGCTTCCACTGAAGCTTTCTTT. The chain couples TRBV12-3 or TRBV12-4 to TRBJ1-1, with 8 bases matching TRBD1. This CDR3 has 15 residues. With V trimmed by 5 bases and J by 4 bases, 9 bases remained unmatched.

This chain uses TRBV4-1 with TRBJ2-2; a weak D match, TRBD1 (5 bases). The V and J ends lost 0 bases and 5 bases respectively, with 19 bases between them. The CDR3 has 18 residues. The germline gives CDR1 MGHRA, CDR2 YSYEKL. CDR3 DNA sequence: TGCGCCAGCAGCCAAGATAAGCAGGGTATATTAGGAACCGGGGAGCTGTTTTTT. It yields the protein CASSQDKQGILGTGELFF.

This clonotype turned up a few times. The chain recombines TRBV20-1 with TRBJ1-2, with D perhaps TRBD1 (6 bases). This CDR3 comprises 15 residues. V lost 0 bases and J 3 bases, leaving 14 bases between the germline ends. Germline V gene sequence: CDR1 DFQATT, CDR2 SNEGSKA (reference sequence). CDR3 nucleotides: TGCAGTGCTAGAGATGTAGGGGGAGGGGACTATGGCTACACCTTC. Protein product: CSARDVGGGDYGYTF.

The V call is TRBV12-3 or TRBV12-4, the J call TRBJ1-2; TRBD1 matches at 7 bases. J was trimmed by 7 bases and V by 6 bases; bases with no gene match: 8. CDR3 length: 13 residues. CDR3 protein: CASSATGPGGYTF. In DNA, the CDR3 is TGTGCCAGCAGCGCGACAGGGCCTGGTGGCTACACCTTC.

This rearrangement joins TRBV20-1 to TRBJ2-2, with 9 bases fitting TRBD2. Germline V CDR1 and CDR2: DFQATT, SNEGSKA (reference sequence). There are 15 residues in the CDR3. V shed 4 bases and J 5 bases; nucleotides not matched to a gene: 8. DNA for the CDR3: TGCAGTGCTATAGCGGGAGATCGAAGTACCGGGGAGCTGTTTTTT. This translates into CSAIAGDRSTGELFF.

The J gene is TRBJ2-3, the V gene TRBV9; TRBD2 aligns across 8 bases. Germline V gene sequence: CDR1 SGDLS, CDR2 YYNGEE. V gave up 0 bases and J gave up 3 bases; unmatched junction bases: 3. The CDR3 loop spans 15 amino acids. In DNA, the CDR3 is TGTGCCAGCAGCGTAGAAGCGGGAGTAACAGATACGCAGTATTTT. It yields the protein CASSVEAGVTDTQYF.

This clonotype was counted ten times or more. The rearrangement joins TRBV7-2 to TRBJ2-6, with TRBD1 matching over 9 bases. Germline V gene data show CDR1 as SGHTA and CDR2 as FQGNSA. CDR3 length: 18 amino acids. J gave up 2 bases and V 5 bases, and 10 bases lay outside the gene matches. The CDR3 nucleotides are TGTGCCAGCAGCGCGGGACAGGGATTTGTGCCTGGGGCCAACGTCCTGACTTTC. Translating it yields CASSAGQGFVPGANVLTF.

V is TRBV10-3 and J is TRBJ1-5; no reliable D call. Germline CDR1 reads ENHRY; CDR2 reads SYGVKD. The CDR3 covers 14 residues. V lost 2 bases and J lost 3, with 8 bases in between. CDR3 in amino acids: CAISEGGYNQPQHF. CDR3 nucleotide sequence: TGTGCCATCAGTGAGGGTGGATACAATCAGCCCCAGCATTTT.

V and J are TRBV6-1 and TRBJ2-3; 9 bases are shared with TRBD1. The V segment lost 3 bases and the J segment 3 bases; nucleotides outside the gene matches: 7. Germline CDR1 is MNHNS and CDR2 is SASEGT. The CDR3 consists of 16 residues. The DNA of the CDR3 is TGTGCCAGCAGTGAGGGGACAGGGAGGTTTACAGATACGCAGTATTTT. This gives the protein CASSEGTGRFTDTQYF.

The chain links TRBV11-1 to TRBJ2-2, with D perhaps TRBD1 or TRBD2 (5 bases each). Trimming removed 2 bases from V and 4 bases from J, with 8 bases in between. Germline-derived CDR1 and CDR2 are SGHAT and FQDESV (reference sequence). The CDR3 covers 14 residues. CDR3 DNA: TGTGCCAGCAGCTTAATGAGGGGCACCGGGGAGCTGTTTTTT. The encoded protein is CASSLMRGTGELFF.

This chain joins TRBV30 and TRBJ1-2; D not certain. Germline assignment: CDR1 GTSNPN and CDR2 SVGIG (reference sequence). This CDR3 has 15 residues. Between the trimmed V and J ends, which lost 3 bases and 2 bases, there was a span of 16 bases. CDR3 nucleotide sequence: TGTGCCTGGAGGGCGGGGATGGCACCGAACTATGGCTACACCTTC. Translating it yields CAWRAGMAPNYGYTF.

This clonotype was seen ten or more times. V and J are TRBV27 and TRBJ1-1, with D perhaps matching TRBD1 (6 bases). Germline-derived CDR1 and CDR2 are MNHEY and SMNVEV (reference sequence). V lost 3 bases, J lost 5 bases, and 13 bases lay in between. This CDR3 has 14 amino acids. The CDR3 DNA sequence: TGTGCCAGCAGTTTTCAGGGGAGGTTAACTGAAGCTTTCTTT. Translation: CASSFQGRLTEAFF.

The chain combines TRBV13 with TRBJ1-3; a possible D gene is TRBD1 (5 bases). The germline V gene encodes CDR1 PRHDT and CDR2 FYEKMQ (reference sequence). CDR3 length: 17 residues. V lost 2 bases to trimming and J lost 0 bases, with 14 bases between them. This CDR3 is CASSLTLRTSSGNTIYF. The CDR3 DNA reads TGTGCCAGCAGCTTAACGTTACGGACATCCTCTGGAAACACCATATATTTT.

A few counts support this clonotype. The rearrangement uses TRBV12-3 or TRBV12-4 and TRBJ2-1; D may match TRBD1 or TRBD2 (6 bases each). There are 16 residues in the CDR3. Deletions cut 0 bases from V and 4 bases from J, with 13 bases between. CDR3 sequence (DNA): TGTGCCAGCAGTTTAGCCCGGGGGCCACCTTACAATGAGCAGTTCTTC. Protein sequence: CASSLARGPPYNEQFF.